These 32 T cell receptor beta chains originate from one sample sequenced in a study of Graves' ophthalmopathy and Graves' hyperthyroidism. Amplified TCR beta CDR3 regions were obtained using RNA transcripts as template. First-round RT-PCR with HTBI primers preceded a second-round multiplex PCR. MiXCR, applied by TCRdb to the multiplex PCR reads, yields one record per CDR3 protein. The sample shows about 1.2 million distinct CDR3 sequences, about two fifths of them seen only once. Specimen: peripheral blood or thyroid tissue (not recorded which). Receptor source: an adult man with Graves' hyperthyroidism.

This chain uses TRBV7-6 with TRBJ2-7; TRBD1 matches at 10 bases. Germline trimming cut 5 bases from V and 5 bases from J; bases unmatched to any gene: 9. The CDR3 runs 15 residues. In germline, CDR1 is SGHVS, CDR2 FNYEAQ. The CDR3: CASSPRQGASHEQYF. The CDR3, as DNA: TGTGCCAGCAGCCCCCGACAGGGGGCTTCCCACGAGCAGTACTTC. Variable domain in full (rest from reference TRBV7-6 and TRBJ2-7): GAGVSQSPRYKVTKRGQDVALRCDPISGHVSLYWYRQALGQGPEFLTYFNYEAQQDKSGLPNDRFSAERPEGSISTLTIQRTEQRDSAMYRCASSPRQGASHEQYFGPGTRLTVT.

This clonotype was detected many times. This chain connects TRBV20-1 to TRBJ2-7, with TRBD1 identical over 9 bases. J was trimmed by 1 base and V by 6 bases; bases with no gene match: 7. Per germline, CDR1 DFQATT and CDR2 SNEGSKA (reference sequence). This CDR3 is 14 amino acids long. The CDR3 spells CSAPGQGSSYEQYF. The CDR3, as DNA: TGCAGTGCGCCTGGACAGGGGAGTTCCTACGAGCAGTACTTC.

V usage is TRBV7-3 and J usage is TRBJ2-2; D may be TRBD1 (5 bases). There are 16 residues in the CDR3. Germline V gene sequence: CDR1 SGHTA, CDR2 FQGTGA. Trimming cost V 2 bases and J 4 bases, with 14 bases left between them. Written as DNA, the CDR3 is TGTGCCAGCAGCTTATGGCAGGGTGCGAGCACCGGGGAGCTGTTTTTT. Its translation: CASSLWQGASTGELFF.

The CDR3 protein is CATSDPDKAVLNTGELFF. CDR3 DNA: TGTGCCACCAGTGATCCGGACAAGGCAGTTCTGAACACCGGGGAGCTGTTTTTT. V and J are TRBV24-1 and TRBJ2-2; TRBD1 might be the D (5 bases). Germline V gene sequence: CDR1 KGHDR, CDR2 SFDVKD. Deletions cut 3 bases from V and 1 base from J, with 17 bases between. The CDR3 totals 18 residues.

This chain links TRBV6-1 with TRBJ1-5; TRBD1 aligns across 8 bases. CDR1 MNHNS and CDR2 SASEGT come from the germline V gene. The V gene end was trimmed by 2 bases and the J gene end by 3 bases; junction bases not matched to a gene: 6. The CDR3 is made up of 16 amino acids. For the CDR3, the DNA is TGTGCCAGCAGTGAACAAAGGGACAGGTACAATCAGCCCCAGCATTTT. Translation: CASSEQRDRYNQPQHF.

This clonotype was observed at least ten times. This chain links TRBV15 with TRBJ1-1; 8 nucleotides match TRBD1. Germline V gene lookup returns CDR1 LNHNV and CDR2 YYDKDF (reference sequence). The trim removed 3 bases at V and 0 bases at J, leaving 9 bases unmatched. The CDR3 is 17 amino acids. The CDR3 protein is CATSSHGQGGMNTEAFF. The CDR3 region has the DNA TGTGCCACCAGCAGTCACGGACAGGGAGGTATGAACACTGAAGCTTTCTTT.

This clonotype was observed at least ten times. Compared with germline, one end of the junction differs, possibly owing to a read error. V is TRBV9 and J is TRBJ2-7; D remains unclear. The CDR3 contains 12 residues. The germline CDR1 and CDR2 sequences are SGDLS and YYNGEE. The chain's CDR3 is CASSVANGELDF. DNA for the CDR3: TGTGCCAGCAGCGTAGCTAACGGTGAATTGGACTTC.

This chain links TRBV19 with TRBJ1-5, with D possibly TRBD1 on 5 matching bases. Looked up from germline, CDR1 is LNHDA and CDR2 is SQIVND (reference sequence). V was pared by 2 bases and J by 6 bases, with 11 bases between. The CDR3 extends over 14 amino acids. The CDR3 bases are TGTGCCAGTAGTATACTGGGGGGGGGTCAGCCCCAGCATTTT. Encoded protein: CASSILGGGQPQHF.

The V call is TRBV20-1, the J call TRBJ2-7; 8 bases line up with TRBD2. This CDR3 region has 13 residues. Trimming cost V 3 bases and J 9 bases; bases outside gene matches: 10. CDR1 DFQATT and CDR2 SNEGSKA come from the germline V gene (reference sequence). CDR3 protein: CSASSDGGVGQYF. The CDR3 DNA is TGCAGTGCTAGTTCTGACGGGGGGGTGGGGCAGTACTTC.

This rearrangement joins TRBV6-2 or TRBV6-3 to TRBJ1-5, with a weak D call TRBD1 (6 bases). CDR1 and CDR2 (germline): MNHEY, SVGEGT. Trimming removed 6 bases from V and 2 bases from J, with 23 bases in between. The CDR3 length is 18 residues. Here the CDR3 reads CASSTGWGARGGNQPQHF. The CDR3 nucleotides are TGTGCCAGCAGCACGGGATGGGGGGCGCGGGGTGGCAATCAGCCCCAGCATTTT.

The chain carries TRBV29-1 and TRBJ2-7; D possibly corresponds to TRBD1 (5 bases). This CDR3 comprises 11 residues. Germline CDR1 reads SQVTM; CDR2 reads ANQGSEA. The CDR3 loop is CSFPGSLEQYF. CDR3 sequence (DNA): TGCAGTTTTCCAGGGTCGCTGGAGCAGTACTTC.

There are many counts of this clonotype. This rearrangement joins TRBV5-8 to TRBJ1-2; no reliable D call. CDR3 length equals 11 residues. Between the trimmed V and J ends, which lost 1 base and 8 bases, there was a span of 6 bases. Germline CDR1 and CDR2: SGHTS and YDEGEE. The CDR3 nucleotides are TGTGCCAGCAGCTTGCGCCGGGGCTACACCTTC. It translates to CASSLRRGYTF.

The chain combines TRBV15 with TRBJ1-2, with D unclear. The CDR3 totals 14 residues. Germline V lookup: CDR1 LNHNV, CDR2 YYDKDF (reference sequence). Trimming cost V 1 base and J 3 bases, with 9 bases left between them. CDR3 sequence (DNA): TGTGCCACCAGCAGAGCCGCAGTCCACTATGGCTACACCTTC. Translation gives CATSRAAVHYGYTF.

Ten or more counts support this clonotype. In nucleotides, the CDR3 is TGTGCCAGCAGTTGGCCGACTGAAGCTTTCTTT. Translation gives CASSWPTEAFF. The chain is built from TRBV2 and TRBJ1-1; D unresolved. CDR3 size: 11 residues. The ends were cut back, 5 bases at V and 5 bases at J, with 6 bases in the middle. Germline V gene sequence: CDR1 SNHLY, CDR2 FYNNEI.

The J gene is TRBJ1-1, the V gene TRBV29-1; D uncertain. The CDR3 loop spans 10 amino acids. The ends were cut back, 7 bases at V and 8 bases at J, with 11 bases in the middle. Germline CDR1 reads SQVTM; CDR2 reads ANQGSEA. CDR3 loop: CSAGPREAFF. Written as DNA, the CDR3 is TGCAGCGCCGGACCGAGGGAAGCTTTCTTT.

In the case of this clonotype: A read error may explain this, as a much larger clone is one base away. The rearrangement uses TRBV9 and TRBJ1-2; D remains ambiguous. V lost 3 bases, J lost 7 bases, and 13 bases lay in between. The germline gives CDR1 SGDLS, CDR2 YYNGEE. The CDR3 is 13 residues long. CDR3 DNA sequence: TGTGCCAGCAGCGGCAGCCCAACGGGTGGCTACACCTTC. Translated: CASSGSPTGGYTF.

The sample holds many counts of this clonotype. The CDR3 DNA follows: TGTGCCAGCAGGGACAGGGCGCCGCCAACTAATGAAAAACTGTTTTTT. Its protein is CASRDRAPPTNEKLFF. The chain employs TRBV2 and TRBJ1-4; 8 positions match TRBD1. Germline assignment: CDR1 SNHLY and CDR2 FYNNEI. The trim removed 6 bases at V and 0 bases at J, leaving 6 bases unmatched. CDR3 length: 16 residues.

This clonotype was counted a few times. One junction end disagrees with the germline gene, perhaps due to a read error. The genes are TRBV10-3 and TRBJ1-1; TRBD1 agrees at 10 bases. The CDR3 extends over 15 amino acids. Germline V gives CDR1 ENHRY, CDR2 SYGVKD. The CDR3 loop reads CASSYKGTGVTEAFF. The DNA for the CDR3 is TGTGCCAGCAGTTACAAAGGGACAGGGGTCACTGAAGCTTTCTTT.

This clonotype was found a few times. V gene TRBV19 combines with J gene TRBJ1-5, with 7 bases fitting TRBD1. The CDR3 has 18 amino acids. The trim removed 7 bases at V and 3 bases at J, leaving 18 bases unmatched. CDR1 is LNHDA, CDR2 SQIVND, per germline (reference sequence). The DNA of the CDR3 is TGTGCCAGTAAAACCAGGGGGGCGACAGGGAATACCAATCAGCCCCAGCATTTT. Its protein is CASKTRGATGNTNQPQHF.

This clonotype was picked up many times. In DNA, the CDR3 is TGTGCCAGCAGCGTAGGTGGGAGGACCCCCTCCGAAAAACTGTTTTTT. Translation: CASSVGGRTPSEKLFF. The chain recombines TRBV7-2 with TRBJ1-4, with no clear D. The germline V gene encodes CDR1 SGHTA and CDR2 FQGNSA. The V end lost 5 bases, the J end lost 8 bases, and 21 bases lay between the germline ends. This CDR3 comprises 16 residues.

Points on this clonotype: An end of the junction differs from the germline gene, which may be a read error. The gene calls are TRBV5-1 and TRBJ1-1; no firm D call. Germline CDR1 SGHRS, CDR2 YFSETQ. CDR3 length: 14 residues. CDR3 DNA sequence: TGTGCCAGCAGCTTAGCCGGGGATTGGACTGAAGCTTTCTTT. It translates to CASSLAGDWTEAFF.

This clonotype was seen ten or more times. The chain employs TRBV12-3 or TRBV12-4 and TRBJ2-7; 9 nucleotides match TRBD1. The CDR3 is made up of 14 amino acids. V was pared by 5 bases and J by 3 bases, with 5 bases of the junction left unmatched. This CDR3 is CASSPSGQGYEQYF. CDR3 coding DNA: TGTGCCAGCAGTCCCTCGGGACAGGGCTACGAGCAGTACTTC.

This clonotype turned up a few times. J is TRBJ2-7 and V is TRBV2; 10 nucleotides line up with TRBD1. The CDR3 is 16 amino acids. The trim removed 2 bases at V and 0 bases at J, leaving 4 bases unmatched. Germline assignment: CDR1 SNHLY and CDR2 FYNNEI. The CDR3 loop reads CASSEWGQGSSYEQYF. As DNA, the CDR3 is TGTGCCAGCAGTGAATGGGGACAGGGGAGCTCCTACGAGCAGTACTTC.

Comments on this clonotype: A junction end diverges from the germline sequence, so it may reflect a read error. The V and J genes are TRBV6-5 and TRBJ1-3; no firm D call. The CDR3 has 16 residues. Germline lookup yields CDR1 MNHEY and CDR2 SVGAGI. CDR3 nucleotide sequence: TGTGCCAGCAGTTACGCTGGGTTGCGTACTGGAAACACCACATATTTT. The encoded protein is CASSYAGLRTGNTTYF.

On this clonotype itself: It may be a read error: a sequence one base away is much more abundant. The genes are TRBV7-9 and TRBJ1-4; possible D gene TRBD1, 5 bases. The germline V and J ends were trimmed by 5 bases and 10 bases, with 20 bases remaining between them. Per the germline V gene, CDR1 is SEHNR and CDR2 is FQNEAQ (reference sequence). The CDR3 length is 15 residues. This CDR3 reads CASSGTVGENRKLFF. The CDR3 nucleotides are TGTGCCAGCAGCGGGACTGTGGGGGAGAACAGAAAACTGTTTTTT.

The V gene is TRBV5-6, the J gene TRBJ2-2; D is tentatively TRBD1 or TRBD2 (6 bases each). V gave up 0 bases and J gave up 6 bases, with 12 bases separating them. The CDR3 is made up of 15 amino acids. CDR1 and CDR2 (germline): SGHDT, YYEEEE. Here the CDR3 reads CASSLAPGEAGELFF. For the CDR3, the DNA is TGTGCCAGCAGCTTGGCCCCAGGGGAGGCCGGGGAGCTGTTTTTT.

The J gene is TRBJ1-5, the V gene TRBV10-3; TRBD1 might be the D (5 bases). The CDR3 runs 17 residues. The V gene's germline CDR1 is ENHRY and CDR2 SYGVKD. The germline V and J ends were trimmed by 10 bases and 2 bases, with 24 bases remaining between them. The CDR3 loop is CASTHTRWGRGNQPQHF. Here the CDR3 DNA reads TGTGCCAGCACCCACACTCGCTGGGGCAGGGGCAATCAGCCCCAGCATTTT.

The chain has TRBV10-2 and TRBJ1-1; TRBD1 matches at 9 bases. Germline V gene lookup returns CDR1 WSHSY and CDR2 SAAADI. The CDR3 has 15 residues. V lost 7 bases and J lost 11; bases outside the gene matches: 17. The CDR3 nucleotides read TGCGCCAGCATGCGGGACAGGGTGGGCGTACTGGATGCTTTCTTT. Protein sequence: CASMRDRVGVLDAFF.

The chain recombines TRBV20-1 with TRBJ2-5, with TRBD2 matching 7 bases. Per the germline V gene, CDR1 is DFQATT and CDR2 is SNEGSKA (reference sequence). The CDR3 loop spans 13 amino acids. V lost 7 bases and J lost 5; bases outside the gene matches: 10. The CDR3 coding sequence is TGCAGTGGGGCTGCAGGGAGGGTGGAGACCCAGTACTTC. Protein sequence: CSGAAGRVETQYF.

Details on this clonotype: This may be a read error, as it is one base from a much larger clone. The chain carries TRBV10-2 and TRBJ1-1; 7 nucleotides match TRBD1. The CDR3 totals 11 residues. Germline CDR1 and CDR2: WSHSY and SAAADI. V was clipped by 10 bases and J by 8 bases; unmatched bases: 7. The CDR3 DNA reads TGCGCCAACACCCGACAGGGCGAAGCTTTCTTT. Residues: CANTRQGEAFF.

This clonotype was recorded many times. The rearrangement links TRBV20-1 to TRBJ2-5, with D perhaps being TRBD1 or TRBD2 (5 bases each). The CDR3 runs 13 residues. The ends were cut back, 4 bases at V and 1 base at J, with 10 bases in the middle. Germline CDR1 and CDR2: DFQATT and SNEGSKA (reference sequence). The CDR3 region has the DNA TGCAGTGCTATGAGGGGTCCCCAAGAGACCCAGTACTTC. It translates to CSAMRGPQETQYF.

This clonotype was detected only a few times. J is TRBJ1-1 and V is TRBV4-1; the D is unclear. The ends were cut back, 0 bases at V and 8 bases at J, with 10 bases in the middle. Germline V gene sequence: CDR1 MGHRA, CDR2 YSYEKL. This CDR3 contains 13 residues. CDR3 protein: CASSQDRVEEAFF. In nucleotides, the CDR3 is TGCGCCAGCAGCCAAGATCGGGTGGAGGAAGCTTTCTTT.